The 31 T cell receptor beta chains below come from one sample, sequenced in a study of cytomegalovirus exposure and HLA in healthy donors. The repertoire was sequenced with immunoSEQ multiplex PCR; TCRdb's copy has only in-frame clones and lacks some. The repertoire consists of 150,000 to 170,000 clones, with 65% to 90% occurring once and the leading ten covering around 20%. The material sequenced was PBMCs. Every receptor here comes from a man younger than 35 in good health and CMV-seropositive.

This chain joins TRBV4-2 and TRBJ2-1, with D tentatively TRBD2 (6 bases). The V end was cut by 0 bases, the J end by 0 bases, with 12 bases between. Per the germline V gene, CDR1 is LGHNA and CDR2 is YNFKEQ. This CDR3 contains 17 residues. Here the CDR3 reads CASSQESSGVSYNEQFF. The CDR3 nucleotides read TGTGCCAGCAGCCAAGAGAGTAGCGGAGTCTCCTACAATGAGCAGTTCTTC.

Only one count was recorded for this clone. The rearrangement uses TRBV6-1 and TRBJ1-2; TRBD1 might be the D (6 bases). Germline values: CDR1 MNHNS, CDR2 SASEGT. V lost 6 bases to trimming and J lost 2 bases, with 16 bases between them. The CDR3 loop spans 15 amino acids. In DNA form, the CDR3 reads TGTGCCAGCAGCCCTAACAGGGTCCTCAACTATGGCTACACCTTC. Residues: CASSPNRVLNYGYTF.

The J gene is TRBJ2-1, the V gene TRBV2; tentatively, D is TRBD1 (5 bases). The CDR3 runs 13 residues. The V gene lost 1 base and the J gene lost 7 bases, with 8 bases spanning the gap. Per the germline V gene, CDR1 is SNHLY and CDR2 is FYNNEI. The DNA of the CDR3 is TGTGCCAGCAGTGAAGAGGGGTGGAATGAGCAGTTCTTC. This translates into CASSEEGWNEQFF.

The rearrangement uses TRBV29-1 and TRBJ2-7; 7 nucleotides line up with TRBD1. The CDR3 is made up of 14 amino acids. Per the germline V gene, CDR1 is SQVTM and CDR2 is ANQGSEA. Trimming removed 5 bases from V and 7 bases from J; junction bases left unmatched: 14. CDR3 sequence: CSVLLGQTSWEQYF. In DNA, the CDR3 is TGCAGCGTTCTGTTGGGACAGACTTCTTGGGAGCAGTACTTC.

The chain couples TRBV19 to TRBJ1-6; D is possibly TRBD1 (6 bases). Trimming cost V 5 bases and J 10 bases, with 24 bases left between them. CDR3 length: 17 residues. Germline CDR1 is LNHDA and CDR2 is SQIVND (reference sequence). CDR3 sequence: CASSPKSWGGASSPLHF. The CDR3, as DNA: TGTGCCAGTAGTCCCAAGTCGTGGGGGGGCGCATCCTCACCCCTCCACTTT.

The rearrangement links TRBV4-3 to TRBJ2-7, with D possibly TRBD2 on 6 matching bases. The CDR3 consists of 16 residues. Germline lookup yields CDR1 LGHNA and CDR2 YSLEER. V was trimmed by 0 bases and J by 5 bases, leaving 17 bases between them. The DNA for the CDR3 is TGCGCCAGCAGCCAAGACAAGAGGCAGGGAGGCGACGAGCAGTACTTC. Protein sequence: CASSQDKRQGGDEQYF.

The CDR3 reads CASSLEPPGGRTSYEQYF. The CDR3 coding sequence is TGTGCCAGCAGTCTCGAACCTCCAGGCGGGAGGACCAGCTACGAGCAGTACTTC. The rearrangement links TRBV5-6 to TRBJ2-7; 8 bases are a match to TRBD2. This CDR3 spans 18 amino acids. In germline, CDR1 is SGHDT, CDR2 YYEEEE. J gave up 3 bases and V 5 bases, and 19 bases lay outside the gene matches.

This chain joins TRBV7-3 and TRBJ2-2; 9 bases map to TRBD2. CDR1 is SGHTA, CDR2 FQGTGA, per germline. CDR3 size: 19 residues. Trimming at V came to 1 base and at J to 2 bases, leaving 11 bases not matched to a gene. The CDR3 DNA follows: TGTGCCAGCAGCTTAAGCTGGTCTAGCGGGACTCCTAACACCGGGGAGCTGTTTTTT. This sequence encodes CASSLSWSSGTPNTGELFF.

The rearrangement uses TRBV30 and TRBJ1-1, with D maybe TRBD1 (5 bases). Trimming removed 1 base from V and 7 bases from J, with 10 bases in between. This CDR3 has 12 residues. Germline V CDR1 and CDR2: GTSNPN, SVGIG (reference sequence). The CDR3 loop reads CAWSGWGGEAFF. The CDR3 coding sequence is TGTGCCTGGAGTGGATGGGGCGGTGAAGCTTTCTTT.

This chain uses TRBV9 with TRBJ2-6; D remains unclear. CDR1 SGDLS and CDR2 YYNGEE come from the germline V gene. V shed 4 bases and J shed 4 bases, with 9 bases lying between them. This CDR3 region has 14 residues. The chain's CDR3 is CASSPQKGANVLTF. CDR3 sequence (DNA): TGTGCCAGCAGCCCCCAAAAAGGGGCCAACGTCCTGACTTTC.

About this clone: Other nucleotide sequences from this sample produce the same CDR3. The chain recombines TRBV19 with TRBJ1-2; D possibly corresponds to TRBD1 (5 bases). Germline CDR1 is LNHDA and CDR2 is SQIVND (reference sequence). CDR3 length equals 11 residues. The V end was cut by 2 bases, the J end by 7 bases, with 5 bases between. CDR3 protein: CASSIRGGYTF. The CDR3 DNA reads TGTGCCAGTAGTATAAGGGGTGGCTACACCTTC.

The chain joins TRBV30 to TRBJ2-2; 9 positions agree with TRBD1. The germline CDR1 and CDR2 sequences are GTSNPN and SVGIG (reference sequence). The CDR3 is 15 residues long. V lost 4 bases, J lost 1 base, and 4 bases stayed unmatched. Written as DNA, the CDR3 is TGTGCCTGGACCGTGGGACAGGGGAACACCGGGGAGCTGTTTTTT. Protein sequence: CAWTVGQGNTGELFF.

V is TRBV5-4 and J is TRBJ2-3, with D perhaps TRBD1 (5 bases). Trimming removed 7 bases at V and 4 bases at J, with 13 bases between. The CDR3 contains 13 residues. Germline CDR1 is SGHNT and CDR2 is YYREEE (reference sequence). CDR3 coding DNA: TGTGCCAGCCTCAGGGTAGGCGCAGATACGCAGTATTTT. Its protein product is CASLRVGADTQYF.

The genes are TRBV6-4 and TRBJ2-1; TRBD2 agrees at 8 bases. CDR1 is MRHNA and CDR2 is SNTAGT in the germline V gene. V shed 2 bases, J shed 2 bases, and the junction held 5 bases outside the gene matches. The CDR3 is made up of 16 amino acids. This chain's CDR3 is CASSDRGLGAYNEQFF. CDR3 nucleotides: TGTGCCAGCAGTGACCGGGGACTAGGGGCCTACAATGAGCAGTTCTTC.

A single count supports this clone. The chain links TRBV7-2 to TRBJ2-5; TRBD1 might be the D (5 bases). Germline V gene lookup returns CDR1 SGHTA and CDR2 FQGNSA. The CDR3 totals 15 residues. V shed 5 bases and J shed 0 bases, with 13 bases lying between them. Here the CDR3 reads CASSAQWGHQETQYF. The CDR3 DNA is TGTGCCAGCAGCGCCCAATGGGGCCACCAAGAGACCCAGTACTTC.

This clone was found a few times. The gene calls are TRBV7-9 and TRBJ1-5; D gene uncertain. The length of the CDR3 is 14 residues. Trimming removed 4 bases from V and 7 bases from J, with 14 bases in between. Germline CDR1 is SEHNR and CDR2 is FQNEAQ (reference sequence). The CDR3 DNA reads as TGTGCCAGCAGCTCGAGTAGGGCGGGGCAGCCCCAGCATTTT. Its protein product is CASSSSRAGQPQHF.

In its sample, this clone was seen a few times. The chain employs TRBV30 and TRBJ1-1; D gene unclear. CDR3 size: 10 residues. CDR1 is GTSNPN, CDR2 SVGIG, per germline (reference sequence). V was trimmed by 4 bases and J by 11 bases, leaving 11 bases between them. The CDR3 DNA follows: TGTGCCTGGAAGGAGCGTTGGGCTTTCTTT. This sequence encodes CAWKERWAFF.

The CDR3 loop is CASSSTTPDGNYGYTF. As DNA, the CDR3 is TGTGCCAGCAGCTCAACAACCCCCGATGGTAACTATGGCTACACCTTC. The chain uses TRBV7-6 and TRBJ1-2; D ambiguous. Trimming took 4 bases from V and 1 from J, leaving 16 bases between them. This CDR3 has 16 amino acids. Germline values: CDR1 SGHVS, CDR2 FNYEAQ.

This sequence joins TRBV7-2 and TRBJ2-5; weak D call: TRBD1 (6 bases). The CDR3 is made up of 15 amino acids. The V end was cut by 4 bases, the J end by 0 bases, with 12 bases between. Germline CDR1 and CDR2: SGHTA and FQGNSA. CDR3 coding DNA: TGTGCCAGCAGCTCGGACAGCGTGTACCAAGAGACCCAGTACTTC. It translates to CASSSDSVYQETQYF.

This chain's CDR3 is CASSYRGQLYEQYF. The CDR3 DNA sequence: TGTGCCAGCAGTTACCGGGGACAGCTCTACGAGCAGTACTTC. The gene calls are TRBV6-5 and TRBJ2-7; 7 positions agree with TRBD1. From germline, CDR1 is MNHEY and CDR2 SVGAGI. J gave up 3 bases and V 2 bases, and 4 bases lay outside the gene matches. This CDR3 is 14 amino acids long.

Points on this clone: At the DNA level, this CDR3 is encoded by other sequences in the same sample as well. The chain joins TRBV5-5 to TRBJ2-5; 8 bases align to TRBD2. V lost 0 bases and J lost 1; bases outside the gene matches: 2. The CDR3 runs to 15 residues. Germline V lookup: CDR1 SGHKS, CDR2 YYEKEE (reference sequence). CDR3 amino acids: CASSLAGGGQETQYF. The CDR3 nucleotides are TGTGCCAGCAGCTTGGCCGGGGGGGGCCAAGAGACCCAGTACTTC. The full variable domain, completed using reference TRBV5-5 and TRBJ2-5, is DAGVTQSPTHLIKTRGQQVTLRCSPISGHKSVSWYQQVLGQGPQFIFQYYEKEERGRGNFPDRFSARQFPNYSSELNVNALLLGDSALYLCASSLAGGGQETQYFGPGTRLLVL.

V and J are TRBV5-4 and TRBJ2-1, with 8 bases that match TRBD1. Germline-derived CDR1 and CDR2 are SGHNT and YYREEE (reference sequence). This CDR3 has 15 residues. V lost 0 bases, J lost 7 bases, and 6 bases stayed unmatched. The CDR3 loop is CASSLAQGALNEQFF. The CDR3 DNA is TGTGCCAGCAGCTTGGCGCAGGGGGCGCTTAATGAGCAGTTCTTC.

CDR3 in amino acids: CSAGSFSYEQYF. The DNA of the CDR3 is TGCAGCGCGGGTTCCTTTTCCTACGAGCAGTACTTC. The chain has TRBV29-1 and TRBJ2-7; D gene unclear. This CDR3 contains 12 residues. The germline V gene has CDR1 SQVTM and CDR2 ANQGSEA. The ends were cut back, 7 bases at V and 1 base at J, with 11 bases in the middle.

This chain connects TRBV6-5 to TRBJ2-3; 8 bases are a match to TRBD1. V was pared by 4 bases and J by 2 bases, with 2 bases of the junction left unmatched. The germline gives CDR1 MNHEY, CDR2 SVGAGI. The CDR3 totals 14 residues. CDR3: CASSWTGPTDTQYF. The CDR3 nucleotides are TGTGCCAGCAGTTGGACAGGGCCCACAGATACGCAGTATTTT.

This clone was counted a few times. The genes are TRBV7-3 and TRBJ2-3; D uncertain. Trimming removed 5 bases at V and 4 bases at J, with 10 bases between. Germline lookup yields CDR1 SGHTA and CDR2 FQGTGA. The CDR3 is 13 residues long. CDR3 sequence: CASSPGLADTQYF. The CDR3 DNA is TGTGCCAGCAGCCCCGGTCTAGCAGATACGCAGTATTTT.

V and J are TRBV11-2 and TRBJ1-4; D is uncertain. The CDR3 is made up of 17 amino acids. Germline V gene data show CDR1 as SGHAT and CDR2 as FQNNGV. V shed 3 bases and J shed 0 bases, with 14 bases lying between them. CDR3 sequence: CASSFGTRFATNEKLFF. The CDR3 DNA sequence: TGTGCCAGCAGCTTCGGAACGCGGTTTGCAACTAATGAAAAACTGTTTTTT.

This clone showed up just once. For the CDR3, the DNA is TGTGCCAGCAGGCCGAGCTACGAGCAGTACTTC. Translated, it gives CASRPSYEQYF. The V and J genes are TRBV27 and TRBJ2-7; D gene unclear. Germline V gene data show CDR1 as MNHEY and CDR2 as SMNVEV (reference sequence). The CDR3 has 11 residues. Trimming cost V 6 bases and J 3 bases, with 6 bases left between them.

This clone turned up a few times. For the CDR3, the DNA is TGTGCCAGCAGCTTCCTAACTGAAGCTTTCTTT. This sequence encodes CASSFLTEAFF. The chain carries TRBV7-2 and TRBJ1-1; D remains ambiguous. Trimming removed 3 bases from V and 5 bases from J, with 4 bases in between. The CDR3 extends over 11 amino acids. Per germline, CDR1 SGHTA and CDR2 FQGNSA.

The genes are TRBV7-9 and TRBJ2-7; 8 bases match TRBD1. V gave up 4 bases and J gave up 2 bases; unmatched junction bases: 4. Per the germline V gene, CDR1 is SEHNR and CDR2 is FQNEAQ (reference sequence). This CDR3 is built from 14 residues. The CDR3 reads CASSWTGPAYEQYF. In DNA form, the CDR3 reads TGTGCCAGCAGCTGGACAGGGCCTGCCTACGAGCAGTACTTC.

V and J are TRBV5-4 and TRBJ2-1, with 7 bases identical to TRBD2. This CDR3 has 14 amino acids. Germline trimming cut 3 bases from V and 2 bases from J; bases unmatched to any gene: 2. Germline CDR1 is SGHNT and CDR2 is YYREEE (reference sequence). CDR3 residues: CASSSGGTYNEQFF. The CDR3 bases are TGTGCCAGCAGCTCCGGGGGGACCTACAATGAGCAGTTCTTC.

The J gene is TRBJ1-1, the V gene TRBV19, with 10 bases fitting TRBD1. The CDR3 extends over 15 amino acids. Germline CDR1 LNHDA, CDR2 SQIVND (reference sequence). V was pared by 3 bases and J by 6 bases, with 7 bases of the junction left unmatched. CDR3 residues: CASSIETGGNAEAFF. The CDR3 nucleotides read TGTGCCAGTAGTATTGAGACAGGGGGCAACGCTGAAGCTTTCTTT.